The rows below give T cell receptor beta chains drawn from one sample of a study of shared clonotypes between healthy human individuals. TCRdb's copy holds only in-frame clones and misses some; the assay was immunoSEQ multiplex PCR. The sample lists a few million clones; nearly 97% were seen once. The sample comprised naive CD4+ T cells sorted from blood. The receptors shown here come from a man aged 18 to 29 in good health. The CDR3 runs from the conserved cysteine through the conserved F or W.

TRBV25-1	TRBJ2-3	CASRNRETLTDTQYF
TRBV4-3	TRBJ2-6	CASSQDWGANVLTF
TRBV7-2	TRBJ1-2	CASSFGGPGDYGYTF
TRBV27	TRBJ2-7	CASSLWGHEQYF
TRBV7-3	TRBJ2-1	CASSKGGNEQFF
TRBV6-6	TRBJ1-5	CASRPGQSNQPQHF
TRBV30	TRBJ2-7	CAWSVLGNEQYF
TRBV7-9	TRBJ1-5	CASSQDLSNQPQHF
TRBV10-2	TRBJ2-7	CASSESRTGGTYEQYF
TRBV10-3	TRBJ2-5	CAISEHSQETQYF
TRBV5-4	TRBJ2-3	CASSLDSGGTDTQYF
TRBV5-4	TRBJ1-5	CASSRGLNQPQHF
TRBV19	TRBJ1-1	CASSIRAAGGTEAFF
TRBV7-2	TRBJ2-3	CASSPNSGTQYF
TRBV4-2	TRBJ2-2	CASSRAGGQTGELFF
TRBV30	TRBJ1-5	CAWSVRDRTQHF
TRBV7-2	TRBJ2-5	CASSKGLAAIQETQYF
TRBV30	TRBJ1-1	CAWARDMRAFF
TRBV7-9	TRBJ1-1	CASTPGIEAFF
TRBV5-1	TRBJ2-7	CASSLGPGGYYEQYF
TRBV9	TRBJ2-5	CASSVLAGLGETQYF
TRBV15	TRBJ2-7	CATSRDRTGQQYF
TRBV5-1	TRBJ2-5	CASAGGLGETQYF
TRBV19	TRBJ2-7	CASSSRTGTANSYEQYF
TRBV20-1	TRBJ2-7	CSAKQGWEQYF
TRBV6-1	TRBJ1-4	CASSLTGEGEKLFF
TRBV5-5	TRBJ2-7	CASSSPGTSSYEQYF
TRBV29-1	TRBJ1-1	CSVEDPPLWIF
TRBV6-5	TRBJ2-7	CASTRGHEQYF
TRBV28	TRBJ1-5	CASHGQTGQPQHF
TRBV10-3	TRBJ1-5	CAISDPGNQPQHF
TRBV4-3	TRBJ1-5	CASSQDFGNRNQPQHF
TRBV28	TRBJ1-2	CASSLFFAGRGRLNYGYTF
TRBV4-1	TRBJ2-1	CASSREGSTGNEQFF
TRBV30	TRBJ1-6	CAWSPGTANSPLHF
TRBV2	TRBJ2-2	CASNPLGTGELFF
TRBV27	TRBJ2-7	CASSLAGTYEQYF
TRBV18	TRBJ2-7	CASSPLDEQYF
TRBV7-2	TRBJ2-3	CASSFVAGSTDTQYF
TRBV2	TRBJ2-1	CAILYDSVYNEQFF
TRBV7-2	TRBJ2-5	CASSLNPGTSGRETQYF
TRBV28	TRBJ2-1	CASSVLNEQFF
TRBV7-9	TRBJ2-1	CASSLGSVGQYNEQFF
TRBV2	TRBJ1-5	CASSEGLPGNQPQHF
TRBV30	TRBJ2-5	CAWSVLETQYF
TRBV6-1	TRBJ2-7	CASSISRDKNYEQYF
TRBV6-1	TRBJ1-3	CASSERDRTGNTIYF
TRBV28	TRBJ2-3	CASSPGGGPDTQYF
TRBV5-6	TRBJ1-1	CASSLFLNTEAFF
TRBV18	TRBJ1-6	CASSLGTVDNSPLHF
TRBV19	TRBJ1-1	CASSYSNMNTEAFF
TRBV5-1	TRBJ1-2	CASSLEGNNGYTF
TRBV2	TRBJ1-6	CASSDAGGNSPLHF
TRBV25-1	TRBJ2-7	CASRFGLAGEQYF
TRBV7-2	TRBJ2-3	CASSLDGGKTDTQYF
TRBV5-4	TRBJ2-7	CASSSGTSSSYEQYF
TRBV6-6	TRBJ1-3	CASSYSAGSGNTIYF
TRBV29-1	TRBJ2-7	CSVEREGSEQYF
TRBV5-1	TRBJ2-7	CASSTGGRGSYEQYF
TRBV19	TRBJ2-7	CASSRPPGLALRDEQYF